Ten or more counts support the clone carrying this TCR beta chain. Its antigen is not known. TCRdb re-called the 5' RACE reads with MiXCR, one entry per CDR3 protein. The data show some 46,000 distinct CDR3 sequences, roughly 6% seen once. These data belong to a study of early T cells in non-severe SARS-CoV-2 infection. For the study at large: Chains stayed unpaired after sequencing of bulk RNA from unsorted whole blood. Broader study findings: Sequences matched to VDJdb favored anti-spike CD8 responses, while private and CD4 specificities were missed.

The CDR3 totals 13 residues. Germline CDR1 is SSHAT and CDR2 is FNYEAQ (reference sequence). The V and J ends lost 4 bases and 9 bases, in that order; junction bases with no gene match: 4. The rearrangement joins TRBV7-7 to TRBJ2-1, with 9 bases aligning to TRBD1. The specimen was whole blood. This clonotype originated in an adult who was a healthcare worker with PCR-confirmed SARS-CoV-2 infection or an uninfected control (not recorded which). The DNA for the CDR3 is TGTGCCAGCAGCTCCGACAGGGGGGGTGAGCAGTTCTTC. It yields the protein CASSSDRGGEQFF.